This section outlines one TCR beta chain sequence together with its context. Its specific antigen is unknown. No much larger clone exists at a distance of one base, and base qualities are not known. These data are taken from a study of T cell responses to AZD1222 COVID-19 vaccine (dated by TCRdb to the early 2020s). Context from the whole study: A total of more than 230 trial participants underwent TCR sequencing, of whom about 200 received two doses of AZD1222 and about 26 received two doses of the MenACWY control vaccine. Enrollment into the trials was organized by age into subgroups of 18-55, 56-69 and 70-plus years, and those subgroups contained roughly 150, 30 and 60 TCR-sequenced participants, respectively. The research as a whole found: Nearly half of unique spike-specific TCRs reportedly recognized epitopes outside regions mutated in the B.1.351 and B.1.1.7 variants. No day 14 peak-response samples were available, so repertoires were characterized only after the peak T cell response. Conclusions about previously exposed vaccinees were limited because only a handful of AZD1222 recipients were SARS-CoV-2 seropositive at baseline. Participants were mostly white British, with more females than males. The authors suggested clonal diversity may have been underestimated. Vaccine-associated CD4 TCRs spanned the whole spike protein, with dominant responses in regions 160-218 and 743-854. The 56-69-year group was small, and its depth increase did not reach significance, likely because of low power. A significant rise in spike-specific TCR breadth and depth was observed after two AZD1222 doses relative to day 0 and relative to MenACWY recipients.

In the paper's terms, the time point label means: about 28 days (+/-7) after the second vaccine dose. Read against the paper, the sample's treatment or condition label means: meningococcal conjugate vaccine given as trial control. The vaccinee samples were drawn from two UK trials, COV001 and COV002, one of which was a single-blind randomized controlled phase 2/3 trial testing AZD1222 (ChAdOx1 nCoV-19) in healthy adults. For TCRbeta chain sequencing, PBMC samples were collected from trial participants at day 0 and at day 28 after the second dose. The CDR3 holds 16 amino acids from the cysteine to the phenylalanine. Of the read, only the CDR3 DNA is kept; its 48 bases are in frame from base 1. Per the germline V gene, SGHTA is the CDR1 and FQGNSA is the CDR2. V gives up 2 bases and J gives up 8 bases, and the segment between their germline ends measures 16 bases. The CDR3 regions of human TCRbeta chains were analyzed by immunosequencing. The paper's processing steps were these. Repertoire TCRs were checked for matches against a reference library of SARS-CoV-2-specific TCRs that had been generated using the MIRA antigen-specificity platform. Breadth was defined as the fraction of unique TCRs that were SARS-CoV-2-associated. Depth was defined as the fraction of total T cells that were SARS-CoV-2-associated. Each spike-specific TCR was assigned to its reactive spike region and to a CD4 or CD8 class using the MIRA data. Log10-transformed breadth and depth values were compared by one-way ANOVA with Sidak's multiple comparisons tests. TCRdb provides this immuneACCESS table in a form limited to in-frame rearrangements. Some clones are lacking; in checked studies, under half of them reflect an unresolved V gene, and why the rest are absent is not known. V and J calls and clone size follow that table, whereas D and trimming were derived from the DNA. This sample is represented by some 170,000 clones; 90% of them were singletons. The ten largest clones represent 4.3% of the sample.

Recombination linked TRBV7-2 to TRBJ1-6; TRBD1 could be the D gene, as 6 bases match. The material sequenced was peripheral blood, taken 28 days after the second dose of the MenACWY control vaccine. The sequence came from an adult who received the MenACWY meningococcal vaccine as a control. DNA sequence: TGTGCCAGCAGCTTATCCCCAGGGGCCTTAGATTCACCCCTCCACTTT. Its translation reads: CASSLSPGALDSPLHF.